This T cell receptor beta chain was captured in a study of control samples from healthy donors and cancer patients. Some clones are missing from TCRdb's copy, which holds only in-frame ones; the method was immunoSEQ multiplex PCR. The sample includes tens of thousands of clones, over 90% of them seen just once. Germline-derived CDR1 and CDR2 are SGHAT and FQNNGV. J gave up 3 bases and V 3 bases, and 8 bases lay outside the gene matches. CDR3 length equals 16 residues. The sample consisted of PBMCs. This chain connects TRBV11-2 to TRBJ2-1, with 7 bases aligning to TRBD1. The sequence derives from a woman aged 45-65 years with head and neck cancer. The CDR3 loop is CASSFTDRVLYNEQFF. CDR3 DNA: TGTGCCAGCAGCTTTACAGACAGGGTCCTCTACAATGAGCAGTTCTTC.